This T cell receptor (beta chain) emerged from a study of T-cell reconstitution after alpha-beta-depleted transplantation in children listed by TCRdb under 2016. At the level of the whole study: The study quantitatively tracked T-cell immune reconstitution after TCRalphabeta/CD19-depleted allogeneic hematopoietic cell transplantation in children using TCR repertoire profiling.

The receptor library was made with PCR. The reads were generated on an Illumina HiSeq 2500. To normalize quantification of the TCRbeta repertoire, the TCR libraries were built with molecular barcoding that relied on unique molecular identifiers. Starting from the raw public reads, TCRdb applied fastp trimming at Q25, assembled clones with MiXCR and retained in-frame beta chains. Each entry is one CDR3 protein sequence, shown with its most common DNA and genes. The table for this sample lists about 240,000 distinct CDR3 sequences; 12% of them were counted only once. 2% to 3% of the sample lies in the top ten. This clonotype was counted at least ten times. Its antigen is currently not known. No base quality information exists; no much larger clone differs at one position. Between the V and J ends, shortened by 0 bases and 5 bases respectively, the junction contains 12 bases. From a lookup of the germline V gene, CDR1 and CDR2 are SGHRS and YFSETQ. Reading from cysteine to phenylalanine, the CDR3 counts 15 amino acids. Only the CDR3 DNA stays, 45 bases, in frame from base 1.

The chain was built from TRBV5-1 and TRBJ2-1; the D gene remains uncertain. This sequence was found in a human donor who donated a stem cell graft to a child with acute lymphoblastic leukemia. The sample in question was PBMCs from the stem cell graft donor, obtained from the stem cell graft. The nucleotides are TGCGCCAGCAGCTTGGCGGCTGGTCTCCACAATGAGCAGTTCTTC. It codes for CASSLAAGLHNEQFF.